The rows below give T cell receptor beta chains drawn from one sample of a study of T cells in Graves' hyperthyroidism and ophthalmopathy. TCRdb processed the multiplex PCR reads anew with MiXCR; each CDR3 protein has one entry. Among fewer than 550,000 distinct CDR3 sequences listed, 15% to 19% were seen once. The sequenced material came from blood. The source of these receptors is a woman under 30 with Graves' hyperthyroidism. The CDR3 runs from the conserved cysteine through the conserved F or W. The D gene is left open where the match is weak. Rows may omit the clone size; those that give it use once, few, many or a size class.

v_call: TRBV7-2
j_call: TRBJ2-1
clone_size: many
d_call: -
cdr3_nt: TGTGCCAGCAGCCCTTTGGGGGGGCCGTGGGAGCAGTTCTTC
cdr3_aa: CASSPLGGPWEQFF

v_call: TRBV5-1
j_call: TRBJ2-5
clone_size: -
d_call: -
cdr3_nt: TGCGCCAGCAGCTTGGGGGCCCGCGAGCCGAACCGAGAGACCCAGTACTTC
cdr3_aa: CASSLGAREPNRETQYF

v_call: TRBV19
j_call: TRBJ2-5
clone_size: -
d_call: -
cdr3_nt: TGTGCCAGTAGTTCCGGGACACCAGAGACCCAGTACTTC
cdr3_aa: CASSSGTPETQYF

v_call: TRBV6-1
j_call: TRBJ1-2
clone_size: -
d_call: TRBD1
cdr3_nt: TGTGCCAGCAGACAGGGACAGATCTATGGCTACACCTTC
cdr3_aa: CASRQGQIYGYTF

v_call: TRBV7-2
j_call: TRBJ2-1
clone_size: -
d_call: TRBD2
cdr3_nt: TGTGCCAGCAGCCCCCGGACTAGTACCTACAATGAGCAGTTCTTC
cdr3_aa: CASSPRTSTYNEQFF

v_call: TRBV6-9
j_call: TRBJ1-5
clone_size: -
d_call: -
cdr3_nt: TGTGCCAGCAGTTACCCTGGGGATCAGCCCCAGCATTTT
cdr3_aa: CASSYPGDQPQHF

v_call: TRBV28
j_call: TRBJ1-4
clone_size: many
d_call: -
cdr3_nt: TGTGCCAGCAGTTTATTTGTGGGGGCAGAACGTAATGAAAAACTGTTTTTT
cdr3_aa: CASSLFVGAERNEKLFF

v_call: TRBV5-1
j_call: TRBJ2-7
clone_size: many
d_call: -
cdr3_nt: TGCGCCAGCAGCCTGATACCGGCTCGCGAGCAGTACTTC
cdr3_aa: CASSLIPAREQYF

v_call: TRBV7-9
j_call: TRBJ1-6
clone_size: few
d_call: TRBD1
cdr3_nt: TGTGCCAGCAGCCGACTTAGACAGGGAAATTCACCCCTCCACTTT
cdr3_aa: CASSRLRQGNSPLHF

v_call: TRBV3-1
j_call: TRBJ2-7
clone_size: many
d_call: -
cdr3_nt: TGTGCCAGCAGCGCGAGGAACCTGGAAGAGCAGTACTTC
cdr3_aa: CASSARNLEEQYF

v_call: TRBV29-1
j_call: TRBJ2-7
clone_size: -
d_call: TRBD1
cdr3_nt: TGCAGCGGAGCAGGGGGTCCCCTGGACGAGCAGTACTTC
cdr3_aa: CSGAGGPLDEQYF

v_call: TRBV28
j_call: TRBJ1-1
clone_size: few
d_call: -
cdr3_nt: TGTGCCAGTAAGGAGGTCACTGAAGCTTTCTTT
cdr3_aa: CASKEVTEAFF

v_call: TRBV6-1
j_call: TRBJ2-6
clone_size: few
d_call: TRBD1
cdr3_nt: TGTGCCAGCACCCTAGGGGGCCCTGGGGCCAACGTCCTGACTTTC
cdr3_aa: CASTLGGPGANVLTF

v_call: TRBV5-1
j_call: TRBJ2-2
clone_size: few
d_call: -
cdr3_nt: TGCGCCAGCAGCGCAGTCGCGAACACCGGGGAGCTGTTTTTT
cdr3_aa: CASSAVANTGELFF

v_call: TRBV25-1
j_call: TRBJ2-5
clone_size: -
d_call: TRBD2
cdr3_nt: TGTGCCAGCAGTGGGGGCGGGAGGGCCCTCCTCCAAGAGACCCAGTACTTC
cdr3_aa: CASSGGGRALLQETQYF

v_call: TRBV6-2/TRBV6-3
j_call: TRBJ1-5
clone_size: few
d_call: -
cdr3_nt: TGTGCCAGCAGTTACCTGCAGGGGAACCAGCCCCAGCATTTT
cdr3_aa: CASSYLQGNQPQHF

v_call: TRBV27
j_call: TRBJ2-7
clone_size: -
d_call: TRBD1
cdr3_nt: TGTGCCAGCAGTTTAGGACAGGGGCGGGACGAGCAGTACTTC
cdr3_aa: CASSLGQGRDEQYF

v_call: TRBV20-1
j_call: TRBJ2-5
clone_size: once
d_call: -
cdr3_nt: TGCAGTGCCTTAGAGGTCTCGGAGACCCAGTACTTC
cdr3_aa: CSALEVSETQYF

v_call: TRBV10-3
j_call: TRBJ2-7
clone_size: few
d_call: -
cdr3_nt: TGTGCCATCAGTGCCGGGCCCTTGTACGAGCAGTACTTC
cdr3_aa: CAISAGPLYEQYF

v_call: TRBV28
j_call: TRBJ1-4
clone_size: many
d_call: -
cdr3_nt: TGTGCCAGCAAGAGGGGGGAAGCAATAACAGTGAAACTGTTTTTT
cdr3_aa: CASKRGEAITVKLFF

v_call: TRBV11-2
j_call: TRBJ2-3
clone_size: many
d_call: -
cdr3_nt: TGTGCCAGCAGCTTAGGAGTTAGGAACACAGATACGCAGTATTTT
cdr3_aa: CASSLGVRNTDTQYF

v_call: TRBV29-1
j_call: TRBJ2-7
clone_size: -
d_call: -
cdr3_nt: TGCAGCGTTGAAGCAAGGGGGGCCCACGAGCAGTACTTC
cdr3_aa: CSVEARGAHEQYF

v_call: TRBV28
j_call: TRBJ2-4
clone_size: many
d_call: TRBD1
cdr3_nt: TGTGCCAGCACCTCGGGACAGATTGCCAAAAACATTCAGTACTTC
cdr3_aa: CASTSGQIAKNIQYF

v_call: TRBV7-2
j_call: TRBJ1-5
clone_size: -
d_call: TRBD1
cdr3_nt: TGTGCCAGCAGCTTCAGTGGGACAGGGTCACTTTATCAGCCCCAGCATTTT
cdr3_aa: CASSFSGTGSLYQPQHF

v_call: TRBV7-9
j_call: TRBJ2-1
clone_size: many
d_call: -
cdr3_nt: TGTGCCAGCAGCGCCTTGCGGGGGCTTGACTACAATGAGCAGTTCTTC
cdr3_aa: CASSALRGLDYNEQFF

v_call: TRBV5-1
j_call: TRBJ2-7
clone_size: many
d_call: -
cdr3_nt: TGCGCCAGCAGCTTGGACGAGAGACTAGGGGCCTACGAGCAGTACTTC
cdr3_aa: CASSLDERLGAYEQYF

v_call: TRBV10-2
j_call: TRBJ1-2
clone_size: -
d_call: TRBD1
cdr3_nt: TGCGCCAGCAGTGAGTCGATCAGGGGGCGCCTTGGCTACACCTTC
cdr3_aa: CASSESIRGRLGYTF

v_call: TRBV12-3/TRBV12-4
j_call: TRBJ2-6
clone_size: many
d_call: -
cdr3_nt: TGTGCCAGCAGTTTAGCGATAAGTCTATGGGCCAACGTCCTGACTTTC
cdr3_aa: CASSLAISLWANVLTF

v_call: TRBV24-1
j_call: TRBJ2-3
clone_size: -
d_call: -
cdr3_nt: TGTGCCACCAAGTCTTCCCTCGTCCCCACAGATACGCAGTATTTT
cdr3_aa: CATKSSLVPTDTQYF

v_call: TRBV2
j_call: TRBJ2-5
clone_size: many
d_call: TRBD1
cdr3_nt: TGTGCCAGCAGGCTTGACAGGGTCCAAGAGACCCAGTACTTC
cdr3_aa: CASRLDRVQETQYF

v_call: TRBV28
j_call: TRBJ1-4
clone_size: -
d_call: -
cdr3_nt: TGTGCCAGCAGTTTCCTGCAGACTAATGAAAAACTGTCTTTT
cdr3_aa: CASSFLQTNEKLSF

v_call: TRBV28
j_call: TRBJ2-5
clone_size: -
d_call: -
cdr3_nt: TGTGCCATCAGATTACAGCGAAAACAAGAGACCCAGTACTTC
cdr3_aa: CAIRLQRKQETQYF

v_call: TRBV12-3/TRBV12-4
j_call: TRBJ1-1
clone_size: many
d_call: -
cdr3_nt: TGTGCCAGCAGTCCAAGAGGGGAACAAGGAGAAGCTTTCTTT
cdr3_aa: CASSPRGEQGEAFF

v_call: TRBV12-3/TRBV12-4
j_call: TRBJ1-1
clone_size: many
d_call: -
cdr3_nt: TGTGCCAGCAGTTTAGTCCCAGGGGTAGTTCTGCTACCTGAAGCTTTCTTT
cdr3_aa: CASSLVPGVVLLPEAFF

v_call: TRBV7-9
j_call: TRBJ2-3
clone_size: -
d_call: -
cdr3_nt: TGTGCCAGCAGCTTATATGGGGAATTCATAGATACGCAGTATTTT
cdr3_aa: CASSLYGEFIDTQYF

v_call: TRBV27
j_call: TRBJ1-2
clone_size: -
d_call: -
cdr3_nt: TGTGCCAGCAGTCCGTTCTATGGCTACACCTTC
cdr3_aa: CASSPFYGYTF